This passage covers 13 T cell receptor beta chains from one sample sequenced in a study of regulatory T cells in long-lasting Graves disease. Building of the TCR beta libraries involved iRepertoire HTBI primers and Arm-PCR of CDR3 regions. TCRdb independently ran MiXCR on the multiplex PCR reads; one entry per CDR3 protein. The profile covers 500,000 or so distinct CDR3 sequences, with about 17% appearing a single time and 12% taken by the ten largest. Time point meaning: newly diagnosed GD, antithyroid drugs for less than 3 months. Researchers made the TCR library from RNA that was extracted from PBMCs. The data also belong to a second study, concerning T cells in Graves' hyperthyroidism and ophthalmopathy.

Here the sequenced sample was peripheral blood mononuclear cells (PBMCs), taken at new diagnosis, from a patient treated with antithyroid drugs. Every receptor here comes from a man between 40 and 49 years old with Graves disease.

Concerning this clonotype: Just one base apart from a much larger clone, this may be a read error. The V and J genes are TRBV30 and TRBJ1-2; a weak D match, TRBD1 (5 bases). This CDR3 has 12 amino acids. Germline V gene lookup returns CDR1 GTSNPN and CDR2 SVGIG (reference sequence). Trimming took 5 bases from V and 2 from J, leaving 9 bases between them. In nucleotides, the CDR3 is TGTGCCTGGGAGAGGGGCAACTATGGCTACACCTTC. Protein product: CAWERGNYGYTF.

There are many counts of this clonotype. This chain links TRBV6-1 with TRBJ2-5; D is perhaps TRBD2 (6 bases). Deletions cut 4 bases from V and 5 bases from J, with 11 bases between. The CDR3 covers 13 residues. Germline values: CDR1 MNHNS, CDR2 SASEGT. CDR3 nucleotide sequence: TGTGCCAGCAGTGTCGGGGGTAGCGAGACCCAGTACTTC. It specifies CASSVGGSETQYF.

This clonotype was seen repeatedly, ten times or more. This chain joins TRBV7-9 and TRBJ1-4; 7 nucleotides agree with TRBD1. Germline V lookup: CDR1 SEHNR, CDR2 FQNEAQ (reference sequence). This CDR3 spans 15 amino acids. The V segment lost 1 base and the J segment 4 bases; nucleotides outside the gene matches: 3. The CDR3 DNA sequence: TGTGCCAGCAGCTTAGTGCAGGGGGGTAATGAAAAACTGTTTTTT. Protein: CASSLVQGGNEKLFF. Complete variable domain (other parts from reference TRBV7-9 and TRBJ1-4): DTGVSQNPRHKITKRGQNVTFRCDPISEHNRLYWYRQTLGQGPEFLTYFQNEAQLEKSRLLSDRFSAERPKGSFSTLEIQRTEQGDSAMYLCASSLVQGGNEKLFFGSGTQLSVL.

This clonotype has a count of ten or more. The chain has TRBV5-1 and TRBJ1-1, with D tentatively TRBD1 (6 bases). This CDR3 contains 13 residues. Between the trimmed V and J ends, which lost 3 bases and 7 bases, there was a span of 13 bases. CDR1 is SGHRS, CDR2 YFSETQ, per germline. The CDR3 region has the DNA TGCGCCAGCAGCTCCGCCCACAGGGATGAAGCTTTCTTT. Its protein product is CASSSAHRDEAFF.

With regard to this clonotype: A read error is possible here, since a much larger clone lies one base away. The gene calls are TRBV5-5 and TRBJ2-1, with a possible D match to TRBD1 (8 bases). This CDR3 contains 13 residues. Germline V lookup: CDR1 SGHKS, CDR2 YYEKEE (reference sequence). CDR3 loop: CVSSLDREGEQFF. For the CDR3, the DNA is TGTGTCAGCAGCTTGGACAGGGAGGGTGAGCAGTTCTTC.

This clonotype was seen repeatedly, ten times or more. CDR3 loop: CASSQEGQEDTQYF. CDR3 nucleotide sequence: TGCGCCAGCAGCCAAGAAGGACAGGAGGATACGCAGTATTTT. The rearrangement links TRBV4-1 to TRBJ2-3; TRBD1 matches 7 bases. V shed 0 bases, J shed 6 bases, and the junction held 3 bases outside the gene matches. This CDR3 comprises 14 residues. Germline V lookup: CDR1 MGHRA, CDR2 YSYEKL.

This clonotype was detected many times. The CDR3 sequence is CASSGWGASGYNEQFF. The CDR3 DNA sequence: TGTGCCAGCAGCGGATGGGGGGCTAGCGGGTACAATGAGCAGTTCTTC. This sequence joins TRBV3-1 and TRBJ2-1; 8 bases match TRBD2. Germline-derived CDR1 and CDR2 are LGHDT and YNNKEL (reference sequence). The CDR3 has 16 amino acids. V shed 5 bases, J shed 4 bases, and the junction held 10 bases outside the gene matches.

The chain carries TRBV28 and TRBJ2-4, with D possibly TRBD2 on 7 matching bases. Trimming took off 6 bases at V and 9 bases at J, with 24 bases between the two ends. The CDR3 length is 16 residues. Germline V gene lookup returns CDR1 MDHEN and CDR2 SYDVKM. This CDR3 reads CASRLNRAGGRGIQYF. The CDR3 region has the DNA TGTGCCAGCAGGTTAAATAGGGCCGGGGGGCGGGGCATTCAGTACTTC.

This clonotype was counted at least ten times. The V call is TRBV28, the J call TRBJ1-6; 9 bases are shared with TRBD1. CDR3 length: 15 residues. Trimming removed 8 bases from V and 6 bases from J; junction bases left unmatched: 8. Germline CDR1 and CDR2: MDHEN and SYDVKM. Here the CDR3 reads CASGIDRGINSPLHF. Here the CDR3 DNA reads TGTGCCAGCGGAATTGACAGGGGGATTAATTCACCCCTCCACTTT.

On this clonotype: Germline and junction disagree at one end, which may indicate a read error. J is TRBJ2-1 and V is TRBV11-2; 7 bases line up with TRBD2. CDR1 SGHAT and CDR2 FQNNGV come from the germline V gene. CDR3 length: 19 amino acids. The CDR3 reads CASSLAAGFGLAAYNKQFF. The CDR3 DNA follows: TGTGCCAGCAGCTTAGCGGCAGGGTTCGGCCTAGCGGCCTACAATAAGCAGTTCTTC.

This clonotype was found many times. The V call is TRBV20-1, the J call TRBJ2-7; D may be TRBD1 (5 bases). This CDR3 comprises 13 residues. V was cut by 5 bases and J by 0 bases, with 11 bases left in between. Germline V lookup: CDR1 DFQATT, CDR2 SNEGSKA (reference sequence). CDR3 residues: CSAPDSSSYEQYF. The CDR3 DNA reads TGCAGTGCTCCCGACAGTAGCTCCTACGAGCAGTACTTC.

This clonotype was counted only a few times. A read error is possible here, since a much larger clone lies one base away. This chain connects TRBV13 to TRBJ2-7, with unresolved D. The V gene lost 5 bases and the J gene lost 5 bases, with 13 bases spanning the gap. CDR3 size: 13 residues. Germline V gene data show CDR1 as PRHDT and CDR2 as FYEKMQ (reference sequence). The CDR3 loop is CASSIPGTHEQYF. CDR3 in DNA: TGTGCCAGCAGCATCCCCGGAACCCACGAGCAGTACTTC.

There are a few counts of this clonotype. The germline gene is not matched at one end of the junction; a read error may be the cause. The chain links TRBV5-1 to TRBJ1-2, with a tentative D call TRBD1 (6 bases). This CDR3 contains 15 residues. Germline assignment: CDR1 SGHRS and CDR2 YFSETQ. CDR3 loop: CASSRPGHKDYGYTF. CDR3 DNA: TGTGCCAGCAGCCGCCCGGGACATAAAGACTATGGCTACACCTTC. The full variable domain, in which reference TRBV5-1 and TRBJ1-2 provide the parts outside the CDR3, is KAGVTQTPRYLIKTRGQQVTLSCSPISGHRSVSWYQQTPGQGLQFLFEYFSETQRNKGNFPGRFSGRQFSNSRSEMNVSTLELGDSALYLCASSRPGHKDYGYTFGSGTRLTVV.